The T cell receptor beta chain under discussion was sequenced for a study of blood T cell repertoires in COVID-19. Study as a whole: The study drew acute and convalescent COVID-19 samples from the United States, Italy and Spain.

Profiling relied on immunoSEQ multiplex PCR, and the TCRdb table lists in-frame clones only, not all of them. The sample lists some 160,000 clones; 80% were seen once. The CDR3 loop spans 16 amino acids. Germline V gene sequence: CDR1 MNHNY, CDR2 SVGAGI (reference sequence). Trimming removed 6 bases at V and 0 bases at J, with 17 bases between. The sample comprised peripheral blood. The TCR comes from a woman in her forties or fifties with acute or convalescent COVID-19. The chain couples TRBV6-6 to TRBJ1-1; a weak D match, TRBD1 (5 bases). For the CDR3, the DNA is TGTGCCAGCAGGGGTCCCGGGACTTTTTTGAACACTGAAGCTTTCTTT. Its translation: CASRGPGTFLNTEAFF.